A single sample is the source of the 23 T cell receptor beta chains below, sequenced in a study of blood T cells in healthy people across ages. Combining a sample-barcoded 5' primer with a J-beta primer mix, a second PCR ran for 7 to 11 cycles. TCRdb reprocessed the 5' RACE reads with MiXCR, giving one entry per CDR3 protein. The data show just under 750,000 distinct CDR3 sequences, 20% to 25% seen once. The sequencing input was blood. The receptors stem from a man in his 70s in good health.

In its sample, this clonotype was seen a few times. The chain combines TRBV5-4 with TRBJ2-1; D assignment may be TRBD1 or TRBD2 (5 bases each). The CDR3 runs 14 residues. Trimming cost V 0 bases and J 5 bases, with 9 bases left between them. CDR1 and CDR2 from the germline V gene are SGHNT and YYREEE (reference sequence). The CDR3 loop reads CASSLEGPHNEQFF. CDR3 sequence (DNA): TGTGCCAGCAGCTTGGAGGGACCCCACAATGAGCAGTTCTTC.

In its sample, this clonotype was seen a few times. V usage is TRBV6-2 or TRBV6-3 and J usage is TRBJ2-2, with 7 bases fitting TRBD1. CDR1 MNHEY and CDR2 SVGEGT come from the germline V gene. J lost 3 bases, V lost 6 bases, and 4 bases had no gene match. This CDR3 has 14 amino acids. In DNA form, the CDR3 reads TGTGCCAGCAGGGCTACAGGGGACACCGGGGAGCTGTTTTTT. Translated, it gives CASRATGDTGELFF.

The chain joins TRBV4-3 to TRBJ1-2; D remains ambiguous. The V end lost 1 base, the J end lost 2 bases, and 17 bases lay between the germline ends. Germline V gene lookup returns CDR1 LGHNA and CDR2 YSLEER. The CDR3 totals 17 residues. In nucleotides, the CDR3 is TGCGCCAGCAGCCAAGGACCTTGGACCACGGAAAACTATGGCTACACCTTC. Protein product: CASSQGPWTTENYGYTF.

The chain has TRBV3-1 and TRBJ1-2, with a weak D call TRBD1 (6 bases). This CDR3 region has 14 residues. Trimming stripped 3 bases from V and 5 bases from J, with 13 bases between. Germline CDR1 and CDR2: LGHDT and YNNKEL (reference sequence). The CDR3 spells CASSHGDIRYGYTF. The CDR3 bases are TGTGCCAGCAGCCATGGGGACATTAGGTATGGCTACACCTTC.

J is TRBJ2-3 and V is TRBV4-3; D is possibly TRBD1 or TRBD2 (5 bases each). V gave up 0 bases and J gave up 2 bases, with 15 bases separating them. The CDR3 runs 17 residues. CDR1 and CDR2 (germline): LGHNA, YSLEER. The CDR3 protein is CASSQEGPQRNTDTQYF. The CDR3 DNA reads as TGCGCCAGCAGCCAAGAGGGGCCTCAGCGGAACACAGATACGCAGTATTTT.

The chain employs TRBV20-1 and TRBJ1-2; D gene unclear. Trimming took off 2 bases at V and 2 bases at J, with 0 bases between the two ends. Germline V CDR1 and CDR2: DFQATT, SNEGSKA (reference sequence). This CDR3 is built from 10 residues. The CDR3 nucleotides read TGCAGTGCTAGAAACTATGGCTACACCTTC. Residues: CSARNYGYTF.

The V and J genes are TRBV20-1 and TRBJ1-5, with D perhaps TRBD1 (6 bases). V was trimmed by 3 bases and J by 3 bases, leaving 12 bases between them. CDR1 and CDR2 from the germline V gene are DFQATT and SNEGSKA (reference sequence). The CDR3 has 14 amino acids. The CDR3 DNA is TGCAGTGCTAGGGGACAACTAGACAATCAGCCCCAGCATTTT. Translating gives CSARGQLDNQPQHF.

This rearrangement joins TRBV18 to TRBJ2-3; 8 bases are a match to TRBD2. Per germline, CDR1 KGHSH and CDR2 LQKENI. There are 18 residues in the CDR3. V shed 3 bases and J 2 bases; nucleotides not matched to a gene: 13. This CDR3 is CASSPKNLAGGTTDTQYF. CDR3 bases: TGTGCCAGCTCACCGAAAAATCTAGCGGGTGGAACCACAGATACGCAGTATTTT.

V usage is TRBV12-5 and J usage is TRBJ2-7, with D possibly TRBD1 on 5 matching bases. The tail of the sequence fits TRBJ2-5 better, so the J call may be wrong. The CDR3 sequence is 14 residues long. Germline CDR1 and CDR2: LGHNT and FRNRAP. DNA of the CDR3: TGTGCTAGTGGTTTGCTCGGCAGGGTTGAGACCCAGTACTTC. This encodes CASGLLGRVETQYF.

Only a few counts were recorded for this clonotype. The rearrangement links TRBV19 to TRBJ1-1, with a weak D call TRBD1 (5 bases). V was cut by 3 bases and J by 6 bases, with 14 bases left in between. CDR1 and CDR2 from the germline V gene are LNHDA and SQIVND (reference sequence). The CDR3 is 14 amino acids. CDR3 in DNA: TGTGCCAGTAGTATTTCCCCCGGGGACGCTGAAGCTTTCTTT. This sequence encodes CASSISPGDAEAFF.

This chain joins TRBV11-1 and TRBJ1-2; the D gene is possibly TRBD1 (6 bases). The length of the CDR3 is 14 residues. The V gene lost 5 bases and the J gene lost 5 bases, with 15 bases spanning the gap. Germline V CDR1 and CDR2: SGHAT, FQDESV (reference sequence). Written as DNA, the CDR3 is TGTGCCAGCAGCCTGAGACAGGCCGAATATGGCTACACCTTC. Protein: CASSLRQAEYGYTF.

This clonotype was recorded a few times. The gene calls are TRBV28 and TRBJ1-1, with D uncertain. Germline V gene data show CDR1 as MDHEN and CDR2 as SYDVKM. The V and J ends lost 4 bases and 7 bases respectively, with 19 bases between them. The CDR3 contains 15 residues. The CDR3 region has the DNA TGTGCCAGCAGTTCTCCCGGGCCCCCAGGTGGTGAAGCTTTCTTT. The encoded protein is CASSSPGPPGGEAFF. Complete variable domain (other parts from reference TRBV28 and TRBJ1-1): DVKVTQSSRYLVKRTGEKVFLECVQDMDHENMFWYRQDPGLGLRLIYFSYDVKMKEKGDIPEGYSVSREKKERFSLILESASTNQTSMYLCASSSPGPPGGEAFFGQGTRLTVV.

In this sample, this clonotype turned up a few times. The rearrangement joins TRBV18 to TRBJ2-3; a possible D gene is TRBD2 (6 bases). CDR1 is KGHSH and CDR2 is LQKENI in the germline V gene. The CDR3 extends over 16 amino acids. V was cut by 2 bases and J by 3 bases, with 15 bases left in between. The CDR3 coding sequence is TGTGCCAGCTCACCAAGGGCGGGAAGAAGTACAGATACGCAGTATTTT. Translation: CASSPRAGRSTDTQYF.

This clonotype was seen a few times. The chain employs TRBV29-1 and TRBJ2-7, with a possible D match to TRBD2 (6 bases). This CDR3 spans 13 amino acids. Trimming took 7 bases from V and 1 from J, leaving 14 bases between them. Germline loops: CDR1 SQVTM, CDR2 ANQGSEA. The CDR3 region is CSARPAGSYEQYF. The DNA of the CDR3 is TGCAGCGCCCGCCCCGCGGGGTCCTACGAGCAGTACTTC.

This clonotype came up a few times. The J gene is TRBJ2-5, the V gene TRBV5-1, with D unclear. The J call is in doubt because the DNA end fits TRBJ2-1 better. Looked up from germline, CDR1 is SGHRS and CDR2 is YFSETQ. This CDR3 has 14 amino acids. CDR3 DNA: TGCGCCAGCAGCTTGGTGCCAGGCGACAATGAGCAGTTCTTC. This codes for CASSLVPGDNEQFF.

This clonotype was recorded a few times. The chain carries TRBV12-3 or TRBV12-4 and TRBJ2-6; D not certain. The CDR3 sequence is 14 residues long. V lost 4 bases to trimming and J lost 4 bases, with 8 bases between them. The CDR3 nucleotides read TGTGCCAGCAGTTGGAGAGACGGGGCCAACGTCCTGACTTTC. This translates into CASSWRDGANVLTF.

This chain connects TRBV7-8 to TRBJ1-5; D call uncertain. Per the germline V gene, CDR1 is SGHVS and CDR2 is FQNEAQ. The CDR3 consists of 16 residues. V was cut by 4 bases and J by 2 bases, with 15 bases left in between. CDR3 sequence (DNA): TGTGCCAGCAGCTCCAGTATCTGGGATCGCAATCAGCCCCAGCATTTT. Its protein is CASSSSIWDRNQPQHF.

This clonotype was found a few times. The V and J genes are TRBV5-1 and TRBJ1-1, with 7 bases lining up with TRBD1. Germline CDR1 SGHRS, CDR2 YFSETQ. CDR3 length equals 13 residues. Losses at the gene ends were 3 bases for V and 8 bases for J; bases not matched to a gene: 7. The DNA for the CDR3 is TGCGCCAGCAGCTCGTCGATACAGGGGGAAGCTTTCTTT. Translated: CASSSSIQGEAFF.

This sequence joins TRBV29-1 and TRBJ2-5, with unresolved D. The germline V gene encodes CDR1 SQVTM and CDR2 ANQGSEA. V lost 7 bases and J 3 bases, leaving 12 bases between the germline ends. This CDR3 is 12 amino acids long. This chain's CDR3 is CSADLFKETQYF. The CDR3 bases are TGCAGCGCAGATCTATTCAAAGAGACCCAGTACTTC.

The chain carries TRBV6-5 and TRBJ2-5; TRBD2 is a possible D gene (7 bases). The CDR3 has 16 amino acids. The V and J ends lost 6 bases and 3 bases respectively, with 20 bases between them. CDR1 is MNHEY and CDR2 is SVGAGI in the germline V gene. CDR3 protein: CASSCLAGAFKETQYF. The CDR3 region has the DNA TGTGCCAGCAGCTGCTTGGCGGGGGCTTTTAAAGAGACCCAGTACTTC.

The chain employs TRBV14 and TRBJ1-2; D not resolved. Trimming stripped 1 base from V and 7 bases from J, with 13 bases between. The length of the CDR3 is 14 residues. CDR1 and CDR2 (germline): SGHDN, FVKESK. CDR3 coding DNA: TGTGCCAGCAGCCAAGTCCGGCAGAAGGGTGGCTACACCTTC. It yields the protein CASSQVRQKGGYTF.

The chain carries TRBV6-5 and TRBJ1-2; 7 bases line up with TRBD1. This CDR3 comprises 16 residues. In germline, CDR1 is MNHEY, CDR2 SVGAGI. J gave up 7 bases and V 4 bases, and 15 bases lay outside the gene matches. The CDR3: CASSFTTTGPISGYTF. The CDR3 region has the DNA TGTGCCAGCAGTTTTACGACGACAGGGCCTATCTCTGGCTACACCTTC.

A word on this clonotype: Since a much larger clone is just one base distant, this may be a read error. The rearrangement links TRBV11-1 to TRBJ2-5, with TRBD2 matching over 13 bases. The DNA end lines up better with TRBJ2-1; the J call may be wrong. CDR1 is SGHAT and CDR2 is FQDESV in the germline V gene (reference sequence). The CDR3 runs 16 residues. CDR3 coding DNA: TGTGCCAGCAGCGCCCGACTAGCGGGAGGTTACAATGAGCAGTTCTTC. Its protein product is CASSARLAGGYNEQFF.